This entry concerns a single T cell receptor (beta chain). Its antigen is still unknown. This sample was included in a study of T cell responses to AZD1222 COVID-19 vaccine. This CDR3 is 16 amino acids long. Trimming removed 0 bases from V and 1 base from J, with 13 bases in between. Germline assignment: CDR1 SGHRS and CDR2 YFSETQ. Produced via immunoSEQ multiplex PCR; TCRdb's table is partial and in-frame only. Of tens of thousands of clones listed, around three quarters are singletons. Study observations and caveats: Spike-specific TCR breadth and depth both grew after two AZD1222 doses. Regions left unmutated in variants are reportedly the target of nearly half of spike-specific TCRs. The donor cohort was predominantly white British with a female majority, and clonal diversity may have been underestimated. None of the repertoires were sampled until the peak T cell response had passed.

The chain couples TRBV5-1 to TRBJ2-5; D call uncertain. The sample consisted of peripheral blood, taken on day 0 of AZD1222 vaccination. This clonotype was obtained from an adult in good health. DNA of the CDR3: TGCGCCAGCAGCTTGGTCGGTTCGGCCAGCCAAGAGACCCAGTACTTC. Amino acids: CASSLVGSASQETQYF.